The 14 T cell receptor beta chains given below trace back to one sample, sequenced in a study of CD8 T cell repertoires and HIV-1 epitope variants. Libraries were prepared by immunoSEQ multiplex PCR; TCRdb keeps only in-frame clonotypes and omits some of them. There are over 5,000 clones in the sample; more than 65% occur only once, and less than 50% lies in the top ten. These receptors are not linked to any known antigen. Material: cultured CD8+ T cells derived from PBMCs. The receptors shown here come from a male donor with HIV.

The J gene is TRBJ1-5, the V gene TRBV10-2, with D possibly being TRBD1 (6 bases). CDR1 is WSHSY, CDR2 SAAADI, per germline. Trimming took off 8 bases at V and 5 bases at J, with 13 bases between the two ends. CDR3 length: 13 amino acids. In nucleotides, the CDR3 is TGCGCCAGCGGAACAGGGTCCTATCAGCCCCAGCATTTT. This translates into CASGTGSYQPQHF.

This clone was recorded a few times. This chain connects TRBV5-1 to TRBJ1-1, with a tentative D call TRBD1 (5 bases). This CDR3 region has 13 residues. Germline V gene lookup returns CDR1 SGHRS and CDR2 YFSETQ. Trimming removed 2 bases at V and 4 bases at J, with 9 bases between. The CDR3 DNA reads TGCGCCAGCAGCTTATATGGGGGCACTGAAGCTTTCTTT. Its translation: CASSLYGGTEAFF.

In this sample, this clone is large. J is TRBJ2-7 and V is TRBV27; perhaps TRBD1 as D (6 bases). This CDR3 has 16 residues. V was trimmed by 0 bases and J by 0 bases, leaving 12 bases between them. The V gene's germline CDR1 is MNHEY and CDR2 SMNVEV (reference sequence). The CDR3 sequence: CASSLSQGTLSYEQYF. Written as DNA, the CDR3 is TGTGCCAGCAGTTTATCACAGGGAACCCTCTCCTACGAGCAGTACTTC.

The chain links TRBV27 to TRBJ2-7; D is perhaps TRBD1 (5 bases). Germline assignment: CDR1 MNHEY and CDR2 SMNVEV (reference sequence). The CDR3 loop spans 14 amino acids. Trimming took 6 bases from V and 2 from J, leaving 14 bases between them. The CDR3: CASSDSTVTYEQYF. The CDR3 nucleotides read TGTGCCAGCAGCGACTCGACAGTTACCTACGAGCAGTACTTC.

The rearrangement links TRBV28 to TRBJ1-1; 7 nucleotides agree with TRBD1. The length of the CDR3 is 14 residues. Germline assignment: CDR1 MDHEN and CDR2 SYDVKM. V lost 8 bases, J lost 3 bases, and 9 bases stayed unmatched. CDR3 DNA sequence: TGTGCCAGCGCCATCCAGGGGGGAGACACTGAAGCTTTCTTT. It yields the protein CASAIQGGDTEAFF.

The genes are TRBV7-9 and TRBJ1-2, with D perhaps TRBD1 (6 bases). Trimming cost V 9 bases and J 5 bases, with 13 bases left between them. Germline CDR1 SEHNR, CDR2 FQNEAQ (reference sequence). The CDR3 length is 12 residues. The DNA for the CDR3 is TGTGCCAGTGGAGGGGGATCATATGGCTACACCTTC. Translation gives CASGGGSYGYTF.

This sequence joins TRBV6-1 and TRBJ2-7; 7 positions match TRBD1. There are 15 residues in the CDR3. Losses at the gene ends were 5 bases for V and 2 bases for J; bases not matched to a gene: 9. Germline loops: CDR1 MNHNS, CDR2 SASEGT. The DNA of the CDR3 is TGTGCCAGCAGTCCTACCGGGACAGCTACCTACGAGCAGTACTTC. Protein: CASSPTGTATYEQYF.

The rearrangement links TRBV27 to TRBJ2-7, with 12 positions matching TRBD2. V shed 5 bases, J shed 0 bases, and the junction held 14 bases outside the gene matches. This CDR3 has 19 residues. Germline CDR1 MNHEY, CDR2 SMNVEV (reference sequence). The chain's CDR3 is CASSRAPRLAGGPSYEQYF. In DNA form, the CDR3 reads TGTGCCAGCAGTAGGGCCCCAAGGCTAGCGGGAGGGCCCTCCTACGAGCAGTACTTC.

The V gene is TRBV7-2, the J gene TRBJ2-5, with a weak D call TRBD1 (6 bases). CDR1 is SGHTA, CDR2 FQGNSA, per germline. V shed 0 bases and J shed 5 bases, with 13 bases lying between them. This CDR3 has 15 residues. CDR3 DNA sequence: TGTGCCAGCAGCTTAGCGGGGGCTAGCCAGGAGACCCAGTACTTC. Protein: CASSLAGASQETQYF.

This clone appeared once. The V and J genes are TRBV7-6 and TRBJ1-1, with D unresolved. V dropped 5 bases and J dropped 6 bases, with 10 bases sitting between them. The CDR3 is 12 residues long. Germline CDR1 and CDR2: SGHVS and FNYEAQ. The CDR3 here is CASSHGSPEAFF. For the CDR3, the DNA is TGTGCCAGCAGCCACGGCAGCCCTGAAGCTTTCTTT.

This clone was detected once. This chain uses TRBV6-5 with TRBJ2-1; 7 bases match TRBD1. J was trimmed by 0 bases and V by 9 bases; bases with no gene match: 2. The CDR3 consists of 13 residues. Germline V gene lookup returns CDR1 MNHEY and CDR2 SVGAGI. The CDR3 here is CASRDSSYNEQFF. CDR3 bases: TGTGCCAGTCGGGACAGCTCCTACAATGAGCAGTTCTTC.

This clone showed up just once. The rearrangement uses TRBV7-3 and TRBJ2-1; D unresolved. The CDR3 is 13 residues long. Germline CDR1 SGHTA, CDR2 FQGTGA. Deletions cut 5 bases from V and 6 bases from J, with 11 bases between. CDR3 sequence reads: CASSREGLNEQFF. The DNA for the CDR3 is TGTGCCAGCAGCAGAGAAGGCCTCAATGAGCAGTTCTTC. Complete variable domain (other parts from reference TRBV7-3 and TRBJ2-1): GAGVSQTPSNKVTEKGKYVELRCDPISGHTALYWYRQSLGQGPEFLIYFQGTGAADDSGLPNDRFFAVRPEGSVSTLKIQRTERGDSAVYLCASSREGLNEQFFGPGTRLTVL.

The chain joins TRBV27 to TRBJ1-2, with D unresolved. The CDR3 spans 15 residues. The V gene lost 3 bases and the J gene lost 0 bases, with 11 bases spanning the gap. Germline values: CDR1 MNHEY, CDR2 SMNVEV (reference sequence). For the CDR3, the DNA is TGTGCCAGCAGTTTTTATCCAGAAACTAACTATGGCTACACCTTC. This translates into CASSFYPETNYGYTF.

This clone appeared a few times. The chain has TRBV28 and TRBJ2-1; 7 bases are a match to TRBD1. The CDR3 covers 14 residues. Germline V lookup: CDR1 MDHEN, CDR2 SYDVKM. The V segment lost 5 bases and the J segment 4 bases; nucleotides outside the gene matches: 5. CDR3 in DNA: TGTGCCAGCAGTGCCGGACAGGCTTACAATGAGCAGTTCTTC. It is translated as CASSAGQAYNEQFF.